Included here is one T cell receptor (beta chain) sequence, with context. There are 14 residues in the CDR3. Germline trimming cut 4 bases from V and 0 bases from J; bases unmatched to any gene: 2. CDR1 and CDR2 (germline): SGHRS, YFSETQ. The sample belongs to a study of shared T cell receptors in the human thymus. Some clones are missing from TCRdb's copy, which holds only in-frame ones; the method was immunoSEQ multiplex PCR. The table has 63,000 or so clones, nearly 95% seen once. The sequence was collected from a human donor. Sequenced: thymocytes. The rearrangement joins TRBV5-1 to TRBJ1-2; 8 nucleotides line up with TRBD1. CDR3 DNA sequence: TGCGCCAGCAGCCACAGGGGGGCTAACTATGGCTACACCTTC. Translation gives CASSHRGANYGYTF.